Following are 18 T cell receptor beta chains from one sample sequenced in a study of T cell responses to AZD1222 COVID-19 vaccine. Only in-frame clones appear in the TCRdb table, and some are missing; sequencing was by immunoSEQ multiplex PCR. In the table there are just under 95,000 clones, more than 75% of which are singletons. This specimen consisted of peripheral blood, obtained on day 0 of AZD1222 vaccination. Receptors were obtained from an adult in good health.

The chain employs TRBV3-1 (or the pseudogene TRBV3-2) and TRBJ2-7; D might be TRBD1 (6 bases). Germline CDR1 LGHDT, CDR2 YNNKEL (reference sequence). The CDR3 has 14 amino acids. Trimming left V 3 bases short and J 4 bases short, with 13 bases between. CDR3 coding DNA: TGTGCCAGCAGCCAGGCAGGGGCTGGTTACGAGCAGTACTTC. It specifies CASSQAGAGYEQYF.

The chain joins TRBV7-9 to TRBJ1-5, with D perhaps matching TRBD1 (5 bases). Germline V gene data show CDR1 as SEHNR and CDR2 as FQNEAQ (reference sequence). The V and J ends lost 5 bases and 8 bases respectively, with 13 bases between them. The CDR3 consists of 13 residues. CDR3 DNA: TGTGCCAGCAGCCCGGGGACCGCTGAGCCCCAGCATTTT. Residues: CASSPGTAEPQHF. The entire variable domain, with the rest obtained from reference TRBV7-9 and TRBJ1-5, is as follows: DTGVSQNPRHKITKRGQNVTFRCDPISEHNRLYWYRQTLGQGPEFLTYFQNEAQLEKSRLLSDRFSAERPKGSFSTLEIQRTEQGDSAMYLCASSPGTAEPQHFGDGTRLSIL.

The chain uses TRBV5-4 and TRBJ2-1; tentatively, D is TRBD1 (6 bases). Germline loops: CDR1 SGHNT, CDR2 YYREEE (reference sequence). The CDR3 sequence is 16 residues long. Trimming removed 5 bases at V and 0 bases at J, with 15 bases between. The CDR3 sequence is CASRAEQGSSYNEQFF. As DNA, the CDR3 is TGTGCCAGCAGGGCCGAGCAGGGGAGCTCCTACAATGAGCAGTTCTTC.

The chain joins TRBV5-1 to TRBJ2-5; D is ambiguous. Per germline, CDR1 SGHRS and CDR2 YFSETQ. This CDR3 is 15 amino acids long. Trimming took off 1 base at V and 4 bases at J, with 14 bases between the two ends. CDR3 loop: CASSLYPGKGETQYF. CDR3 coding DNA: TGCGCCAGCAGCTTGTACCCAGGAAAGGGAGAGACCCAGTACTTC.

The DNA of the CDR3 is TGTGCCAGCAGCCTACAGGGCTTCGATCAGCCCCAGCATTTT. Translation: CASSLQGFDQPQHF. The chain employs TRBV6-5 and TRBJ1-5; D may be TRBD1 (6 bases). This CDR3 contains 14 residues. In germline, CDR1 is MNHEY, CDR2 SVGAGI. Trimming left V 6 bases short and J 5 bases short, with 14 bases between.

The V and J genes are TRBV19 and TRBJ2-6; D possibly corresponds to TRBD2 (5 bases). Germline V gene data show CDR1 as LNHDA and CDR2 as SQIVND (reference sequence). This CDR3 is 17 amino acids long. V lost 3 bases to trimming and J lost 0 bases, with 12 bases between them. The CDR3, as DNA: TGTGCCAGTAGTATCGCCTTGAGGGCCTCTGGGGCCAACGTCCTGACTTTC. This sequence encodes CASSIALRASGANVLTF.

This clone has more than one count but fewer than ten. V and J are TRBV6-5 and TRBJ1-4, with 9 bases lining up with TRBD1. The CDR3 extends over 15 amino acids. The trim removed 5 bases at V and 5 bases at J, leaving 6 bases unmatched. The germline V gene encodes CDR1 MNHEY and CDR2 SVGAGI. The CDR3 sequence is CASSPADRGNEKLFF. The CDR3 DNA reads TGTGCCAGCAGTCCGGCGGACAGGGGAAATGAAAAACTGTTTTTT.

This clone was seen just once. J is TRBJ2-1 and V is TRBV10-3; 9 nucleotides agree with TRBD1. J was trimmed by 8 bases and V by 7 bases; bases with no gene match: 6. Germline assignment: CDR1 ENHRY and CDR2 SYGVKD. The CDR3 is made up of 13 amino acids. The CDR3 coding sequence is TGTGCCATCACCGGGACAGGGAGGGATGAGCAGTTCTTC. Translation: CAITGTGRDEQFF.

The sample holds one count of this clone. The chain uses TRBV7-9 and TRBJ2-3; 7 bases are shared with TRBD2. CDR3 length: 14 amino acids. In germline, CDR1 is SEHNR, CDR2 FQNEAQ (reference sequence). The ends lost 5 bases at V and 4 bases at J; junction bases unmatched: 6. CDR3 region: CASSPGLAADTQYF. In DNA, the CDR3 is TGTGCCAGCAGCCCTGGGCTAGCGGCAGATACGCAGTATTTT.

The DNA of the CDR3 is TGTGCCAGCAGCACTACTAGCGGGAGCAATACGCAGTATTTT. It specifies CASSTTSGSNTQYF. This chain connects TRBV7-2 to TRBJ2-3, with 11 bases lining up with TRBD2. This CDR3 has 14 amino acids. The trim removed 5 bases at V and 7 bases at J, leaving 5 bases unmatched. Germline V gene data show CDR1 as SGHTA and CDR2 as FQGNSA.

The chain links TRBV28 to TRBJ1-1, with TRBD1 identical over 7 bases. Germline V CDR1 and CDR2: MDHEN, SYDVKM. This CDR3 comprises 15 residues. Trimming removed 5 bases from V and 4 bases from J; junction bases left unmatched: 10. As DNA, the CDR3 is TGTGCCAGCAGTCCGCATGACAGGGTCGGCACTGAAGCTTTCTTT. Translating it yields CASSPHDRVGTEAFF.

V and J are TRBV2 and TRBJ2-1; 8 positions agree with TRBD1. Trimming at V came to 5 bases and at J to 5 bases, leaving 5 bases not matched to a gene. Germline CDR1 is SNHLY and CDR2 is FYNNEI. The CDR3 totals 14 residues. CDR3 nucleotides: TGTGCCAGCAGTCGGACAGGGCCTAACAATGAGCAGTTCTTC. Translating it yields CASSRTGPNNEQFF.

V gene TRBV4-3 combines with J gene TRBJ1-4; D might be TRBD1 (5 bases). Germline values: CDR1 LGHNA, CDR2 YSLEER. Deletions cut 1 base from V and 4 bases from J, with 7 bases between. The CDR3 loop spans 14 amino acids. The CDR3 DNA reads TGCGCCAGCAGCCAAGGGGACCGTAATGAAAAACTGTTTTTT. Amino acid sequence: CASSQGDRNEKLFF.

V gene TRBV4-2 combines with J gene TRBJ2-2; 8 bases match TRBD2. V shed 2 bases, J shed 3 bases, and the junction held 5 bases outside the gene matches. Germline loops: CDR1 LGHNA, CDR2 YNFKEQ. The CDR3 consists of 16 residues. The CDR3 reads CASSQPGGADTGELFF. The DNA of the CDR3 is TGTGCCAGCAGCCAACCCGGGGGGGCCGACACCGGGGAGCTGTTTTTT.

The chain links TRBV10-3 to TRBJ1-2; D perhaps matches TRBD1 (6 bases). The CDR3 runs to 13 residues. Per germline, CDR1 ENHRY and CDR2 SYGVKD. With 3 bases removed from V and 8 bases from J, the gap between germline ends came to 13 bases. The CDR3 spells CAISEDRGGGYTF. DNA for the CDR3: TGTGCCATCAGTGAAGATAGGGGGGGCGGCTACACCTTC.

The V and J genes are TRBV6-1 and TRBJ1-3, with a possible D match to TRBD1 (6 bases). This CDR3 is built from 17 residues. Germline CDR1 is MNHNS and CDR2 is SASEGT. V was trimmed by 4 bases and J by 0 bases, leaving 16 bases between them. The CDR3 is CASSGFLDRSSGNTIYF. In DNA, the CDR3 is TGTGCCAGCAGTGGTTTCTTAGACAGGAGCTCTGGAAACACCATATATTTT.

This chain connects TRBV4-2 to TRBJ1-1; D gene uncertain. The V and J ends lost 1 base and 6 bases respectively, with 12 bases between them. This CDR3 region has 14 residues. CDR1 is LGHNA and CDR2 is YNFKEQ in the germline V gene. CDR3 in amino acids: CASSQVTGRAEAFF. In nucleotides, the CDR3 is TGTGCCAGCAGCCAAGTCACGGGGAGGGCTGAAGCTTTCTTT.

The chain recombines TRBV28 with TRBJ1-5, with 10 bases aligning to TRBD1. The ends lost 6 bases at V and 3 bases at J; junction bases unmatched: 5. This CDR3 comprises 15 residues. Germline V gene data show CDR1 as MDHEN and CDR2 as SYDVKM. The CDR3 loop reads CASSPGTGVNQPQHF. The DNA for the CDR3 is TGTGCCAGCAGCCCCGGGACAGGGGTCAATCAGCCCCAGCATTTT. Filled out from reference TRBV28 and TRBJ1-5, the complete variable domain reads DVKVTQSSRYLVKRTGEKVFLECVQDMDHENMFWYRQDPGLGLRLIYFSYDVKMKEKGDIPEGYSVSREKKERFSLILESASTNQTSMYLCASSPGTGVNQPQHFGDGTRLSIL.